This T cell receptor (beta chain) stems from a study of Graves' ophthalmopathy and Graves' hyperthyroidism (dated by TCRdb to 2016 to 2019). Regarding the research as a whole: Peripheral blood was collected before any treatment was given, at the time of initial diagnosis. The study used TCR beta repertoire signatures to distinguish Graves' ophthalmopathy from Graves' hyperthyroidism and to predict progression to ophthalmopathy. In total, around 130 blood samples were TCR-sequenced: roughly 45 ophthalmopathy, some 80 hyperthyroidism and some 17 hyperthyroidism-to-ophthalmopathy patients. To explore V-J signatures that separate ophthalmopathy from hyperthyroidism, a discovery set of around 97 patients was enrolled, consisting of roughly 45 with ophthalmopathy and about 60 with stable hyperthyroidism. For independent validation, a separate cohort was made up of 18 hyperthyroidism patients plus 17 patients who later progressed from hyperthyroidism to ophthalmopathy. In over 5 hyperthyroidism patients, the T-cell repertoire of thyroid tissue was compared with the T-cell repertoire of blood. After sampling, hyperthyroidism patients received methimazole starting at 30 mg daily, and ophthalmopathy patients received high-dose intravenous methylprednisolone.

About this clonotype itself: Its antigen target is currently unknown. Base qualities are not recorded, but no much larger clone differs from it by a single base.

The CDR3 sequence holds 15 residues, the cysteine and phenylalanine included. CDR3 DNA only is kept here, 45 bases in frame from base 1. V ends up 6 bases short and J 3 bases short, with an unmatched junction base count of 7. CDR1 SGHAT and CDR2 FQDESV were looked up in the germline V gene (reference sequence). For repertoire sequencing, TCR beta CDR3 regions were amplified from RNA transcripts. HTBI primers and the Qiagen OneStep RT-PCR kit were used in a first-round RT-PCR, which was followed by a second-round multiplex PCR, size selection and purification. Sequencing of the libraries was carried out on an Illumina HiSeq2000 in paired-end mode with 100 bp reads. Processing in the source paper ran as follows. Reads were processed with SOAPnuke, discarding reads with adapters, uncalled bases, mean Phred below 15, or no exact constant-primer or identifier match. High-quality paired reads were merged with COPE v1.2.5. Clonotypes were defined as unique nucleotide sequences and were aligned to IMGT TRB V, D and J references using MiTCR v1.1. Only V-J combinations with frequency above 0.0001 were analysed, covering about 99% of repertoires. A TCR clonal expansion and chaos score per V-J combination was defined as the ratio of F50 clonal expansion to chaos observed in the TCRdist matrix. Features were reduced by Welch's t-statistics and random forest to roughly 14 V-J combinations, which fed a naive Bayes classifier. The similarity between thyroid and blood repertoires was quantified using the Morisita-Horn index. TCRdb reprocessed the public reads (quality trimming at Q25 with fastp, clone calling with MiXCR) and kept in-frame beta chains. Every entry covers one CDR3 protein and lists the most common genes and DNA from its rows. V and J calls and clone size were set by TCRdb, not the authors. The sample data list about 740,000 distinct CDR3 sequences, and 40% of these were observed just once. Jointly, the top ten make up 44% of the sample.

Patients with ophthalmopathy had moderately to severely active disease, with a Clinical Activity Score of 3 or more, a NOSPECS grade of 4 or more, and a disease duration of less than 3 months. Patients with other autoimmune diseases, uncontrolled infections, pregnancy or lactation were excluded from the study. Clinical symptoms, serum thyroxine, TRAb, thyroid ultrasound and orbital computed tomography were used for diagnosis. Ficoll-Paque density gradient centrifugation was used to isolate PBMCs from 8 to 10 ml of fresh peripheral blood. Total RNA was extracted using Trizol reagent, and RNA quality was checked on an Agilent 2100 Bioanalyzer. What the work shows at the level of the full study, not this receptor alone: Most expanded thyroid clonotypes with a frequency above 0.001 also appeared in blood, which suggests that blood repertoires may reflect the immune response in the thyroid. Sample size was not statistically predetermined, and group allocation was not concealed from the investigators. In validation, the model predicted ophthalmopathy progression with about 70% sensitivity and about 73% specificity; approximately 12 predicted patients were CT-confirmed with GO in a median of approximately 6.5 months. Ophthalmopathy was separated from stable hyperthyroidism by the 13-signature model with 87.88% sensitivity and just under 84% specificity in cross-validation and with 80%/75% in the test set.

The sample taken for sequencing was peripheral blood. The sequence is built from TRBV11-1 and TRBJ2-2, with 7 central nucleotides matching TRBD1. This receptor was identified in an adult man with Graves' ophthalmopathy. The nucleotides are TGTGCCAGCAGAGAAGACAGGGTGCACACCGGGGAGCTGTTTTTT. Protein translation: CASREDRVHTGELFF. With the portions outside the CDR3 filled from the reference TRBV11-1 and TRBJ2-2 genes, the complete variable region becomes EAEVAQSPRYKITEKSQAVAFWCDPISGHATLYWYRQILGQGPELLVQFQDESVVDDSQLPKDRFSAERLKGVDSTLKIQPAELGDSAMYLCASREDRVHTGELFFGEGSRLTVL.